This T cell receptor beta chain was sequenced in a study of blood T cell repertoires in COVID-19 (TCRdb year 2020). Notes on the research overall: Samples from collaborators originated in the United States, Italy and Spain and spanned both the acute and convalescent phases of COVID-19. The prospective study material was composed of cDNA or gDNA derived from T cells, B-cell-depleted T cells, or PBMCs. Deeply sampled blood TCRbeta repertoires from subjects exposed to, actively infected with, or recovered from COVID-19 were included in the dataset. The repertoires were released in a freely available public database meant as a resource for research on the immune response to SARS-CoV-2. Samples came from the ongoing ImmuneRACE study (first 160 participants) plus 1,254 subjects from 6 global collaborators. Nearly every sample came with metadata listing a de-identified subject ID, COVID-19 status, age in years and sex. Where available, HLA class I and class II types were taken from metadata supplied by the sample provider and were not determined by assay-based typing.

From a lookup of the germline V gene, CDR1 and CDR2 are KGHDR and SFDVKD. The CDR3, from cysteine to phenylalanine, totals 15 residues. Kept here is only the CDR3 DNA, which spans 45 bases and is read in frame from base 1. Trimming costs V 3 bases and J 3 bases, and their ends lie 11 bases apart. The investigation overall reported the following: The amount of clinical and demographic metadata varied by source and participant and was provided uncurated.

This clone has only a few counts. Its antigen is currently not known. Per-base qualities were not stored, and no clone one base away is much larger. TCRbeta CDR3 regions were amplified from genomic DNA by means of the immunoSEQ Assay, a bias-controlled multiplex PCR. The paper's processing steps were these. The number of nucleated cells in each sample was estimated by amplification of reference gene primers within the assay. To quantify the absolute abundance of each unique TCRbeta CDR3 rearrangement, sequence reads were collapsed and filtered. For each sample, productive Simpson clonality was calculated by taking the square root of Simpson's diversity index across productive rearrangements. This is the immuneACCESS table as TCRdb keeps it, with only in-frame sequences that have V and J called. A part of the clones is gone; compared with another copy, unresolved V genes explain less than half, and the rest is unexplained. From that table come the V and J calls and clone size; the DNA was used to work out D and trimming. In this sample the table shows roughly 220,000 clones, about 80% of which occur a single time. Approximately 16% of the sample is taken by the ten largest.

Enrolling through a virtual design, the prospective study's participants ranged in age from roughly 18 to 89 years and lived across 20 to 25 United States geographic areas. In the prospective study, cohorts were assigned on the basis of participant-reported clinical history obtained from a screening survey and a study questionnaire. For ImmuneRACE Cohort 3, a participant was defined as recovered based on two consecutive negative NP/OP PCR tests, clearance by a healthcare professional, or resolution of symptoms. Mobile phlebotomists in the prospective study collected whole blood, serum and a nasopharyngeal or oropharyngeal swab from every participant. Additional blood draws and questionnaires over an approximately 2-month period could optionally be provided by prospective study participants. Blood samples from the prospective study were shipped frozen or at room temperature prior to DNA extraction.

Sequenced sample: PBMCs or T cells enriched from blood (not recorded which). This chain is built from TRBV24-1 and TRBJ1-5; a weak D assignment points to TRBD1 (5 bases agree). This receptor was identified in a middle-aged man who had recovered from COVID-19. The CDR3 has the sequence CATSDRQTLNQPQHF. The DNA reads TGTGCCACCAGTGATCGACAGACCCTCAATCAGCCCCAGCATTTT.